Listed below are T cell receptor beta chains from one sample, sequenced in a study of vaccination and CD4 T cells after COVID-19. TCRdb reprocessed the PCR reads via MiXCR and lists one record per CDR3 protein. The sample includes approximately 15,000 distinct CDR3 sequences, 42% of them seen just once. Their antigens remain unidentified. The starting material was CD4+ T cells from blood, cultured in vitro, obtained before SARS-CoV-2 vaccination. The receptors were sampled from a human donor who had recovered from COVID-19. CDR3s leave out the opening cysteine and the closing phenylalanine or tryptophan.

v_gene	j_gene	CDR3aa
TRBV5-4	TRBJ1-1	ASSLEQGRRGEAF
TRBV7-3	TRBJ2-7	ASSQGTSGSGRFEQY
TRBV6-1	TRBJ2-3	ASRYLDTQY
TRBV7-3	TRBJ2-1	ASSLAASTYNEQF
TRBV6-5	TRBJ2-2	ASSYVATGELF
TRBV6-1	TRBJ2-6	ASSEEGSGANVLT
TRBV29-1	TRBJ2-5	SVAGQGQETQY
TRBV19	TRBJ2-6	ASRESGANVLT
TRBV6-2/TRBV6-3	TRBJ1-1	ASSYQRTETTEAF
TRBV2	TRBJ2-7	ASSETLAATYEQY
TRBV30	TRBJ1-2	AWSVLVRYT
TRBV18	TRBJ1-1	ASSRSAGTEAF
TRBV7-9	TRBJ1-2	ASSDRDRGQANYGYT
TRBV6-4	TRBJ1-2	ASSEEPGQSYGYT
TRBV11-3	TRBJ2-7	ASRDTGTPYEQY
TRBV4-1	TRBJ2-3	ASSHLAGGRPDTQY
TRBV5-1	TRBJ2-5	ASSQTGGAETQY
TRBV6-1	TRBJ2-7	ASNIAGGVEQY
TRBV6-5	TRBJ1-1	ASSYARNTEAF
TRBV7-3	TRBJ2-5	ASSWRHQETQY
TRBV11-1	TRBJ1-5	ASSPGDSNQPQH
TRBV28	TRBJ1-1	ASSRLGNEAF
TRBV19	TRBJ1-2	ASSIEHRSGYT
TRBV28	TRBJ2-5	ASSPAPGAGETQY
TRBV6-1	TRBJ1-1	ASRRGLGTEAF
TRBV10-3	TRBJ2-1	AISESPSGADEQF
TRBV19	TRBJ2-2	ASTWLAAGTGELF
TRBV5-4	TRBJ1-2	ASSLPGQGHYGYT
TRBV7-9	TRBJ1-2	ASSQDRGGGYT
TRBV9	TRBJ1-2	ASTPARGSGVYGYT
TRBV6-2/TRBV6-3	TRBJ2-3	ASSSDTSTDTQY
TRBV5-1	TRBJ2-5	ASSQQGARETQY
TRBV20-1	TRBJ2-7	SARSGTRSSYEQY
TRBV29-1	TRBJ1-2	SVDVGSNYGYT
TRBV7-9	TRBJ2-5	ASSTGTVRETQY
TRBV10-3	TRBJ2-3	AISEGQGTDTQY
TRBV7-3	TRBJ2-7	ANGGGRSYEQY
TRBV24-1	TRBJ2-1	TTSTVYNEQF
TRBV6-1	TRBJ2-4	ASSELTGLIAKNIQY
TRBV19	TRBJ2-7	ASRRPGTYEQY
TRBV20-1	TRBJ1-4	SARDAGGKLF
TRBV20-1	TRBJ1-2	SARRGYGYT
TRBV11-3	TRBJ2-7	ASSLAAGSYEQY
TRBV7-2	TRBJ1-2	ASSLGRRRGVNGYT
TRBV7-3	TRBJ2-2	ASSVAGGPNTGELF
TRBV7-9	TRBJ2-5	ASSGGALAGGAETQY
TRBV27	TRBJ1-1	ASKFQTENTEAF
TRBV6-1	TRBJ1-5	ASSEAGGARQPQH
TRBV20-1	TRBJ1-1	SARTGPRSEAF
TRBV19	TRBJ2-1	ASSGTRNNEQF
TRBV11-3	TRBJ2-5	ASSFGGGQQETQY
TRBV20-1	TRBJ1-6	SARLRPAYNSSLH
TRBV15	TRBJ2-1	ATSRAPGVGEQF
TRBV5-6	TRBJ2-7	ASSRAGLGPFEQY
TRBV27	TRBJ1-2	ASTPDGFHGYT
TRBV4-1	TRBJ1-1	ASSQDDRVGTEAF
TRBV27	TRBJ2-1	ATGTGGRNEQF
TRBV15	TRBJ2-5	ATSRDAGEGEETQY
TRBV7-2	TRBJ2-7	ASREGAEREQY